The 4 T cell receptor beta chains in this list originate from one sample, sequenced in a study of blood T cell repertoires in COVID-19. TCRdb's copy holds only in-frame clones and misses some; the assay was immunoSEQ multiplex PCR. This table has approximately 240,000 clones, approximately 82% appearing once. Source material: peripheral blood. These receptors all stem from a woman aged 40 to 50 who had recovered from COVID-19.

The V call is TRBV7-2, the J call TRBJ2-5; perhaps TRBD1 as D (5 bases). CDR1 is SGHTA, CDR2 FQGNSA, per germline. V was clipped by 1 base and J by 1 base, with 10 bases between them. The CDR3 is 15 residues long. The CDR3 loop is CASSLGQISQETQYF. CDR3 DNA sequence: TGTGCCAGCAGCTTAGGACAGATAAGCCAAGAGACCCAGTACTTC.

V and J are TRBV6-6 and TRBJ2-5, with 9 bases matching TRBD2. V was clipped by 2 bases and J by 5 bases; unmatched bases: 3. The CDR3 totals 14 residues. CDR1 is MNHNY, CDR2 SVGAGI, per germline (reference sequence). The CDR3 DNA is TGTGCCAGCAGTTACGGCGGGGGGGCGGAGACCCAGTACTTC. Protein sequence: CASSYGGGAETQYF.

The rearrangement links TRBV9 to TRBJ2-1; D perhaps matches TRBD2 (6 bases). V was cut by 7 bases and J by 4 bases, with 15 bases left in between. The CDR3 consists of 14 residues. The germline CDR1 and CDR2 sequences are SGDLS and YYNGEE. This chain's CDR3 is CASALGTSYNEQFF. The DNA of the CDR3 is TGTGCCAGCGCTCTCGGGACTTCATACAATGAGCAGTTCTTC.

J is TRBJ2-3 and V is TRBV2; TRBD2 matches at 10 bases. V trimming: 5 bases; J trimming: 6 bases; junction bases outside the gene matches: 20. The CDR3 has 19 residues. Germline CDR1 is SNHLY and CDR2 is FYNNEI. CDR3 amino acids: CASSWFRVIAGGKWDTQYF. The CDR3 DNA reads TGTGCCAGCAGTTGGTTTCGGGTAATAGCGGGGGGAAAATGGGATACGCAGTATTTT.